Reported below is one TCR beta chain. Germline V gene sequence: CDR1 LNHNV, CDR2 YYDKDF (reference sequence). The CDR3 totals 13 residues. The germline V and J ends were trimmed by 3 bases and 3 bases, with 9 bases remaining between them. This specimen comes from a study of blood T cell repertoires in COVID-19. Profiled with immunoSEQ multiplex PCR; TCRdb holds only in-frame clones, not every one. The repertoire holds approximately 340,000 clones, with 80% to 90% as singletons. The chain couples TRBV15 to TRBJ2-7; D may be TRBD2 (5 bases). The sequenced sample was peripheral blood. The clonotype originates from a man aged 30-40 years with active or convalescent COVID-19. The CDR3 loop is CATSREDGYEQYF. In DNA form, the CDR3 reads TGTGCCACCAGCAGGGAGGACGGCTACGAGCAGTACTTC.